One sample yielded the 10 T cell receptor beta chains listed below, sequenced in a study of shared clonotypes between healthy human individuals. Measured with immunoSEQ multiplex PCR; TCRdb has only the in-frame clones, and not every one. The table has over 850,000 clones, around 78% seen once. What was sequenced was memory CD4+ T cells from PBMCs. Subset indicated: CD45RA-negative fraction. These receptors all come from a man younger than 30 in good health. Some clones in this sample may be carry-over from other donors' samples.

The CDR3 loop reads CASSLRDWMGSYNEQFF. The CDR3 DNA sequence: TGTGCCAGCAGTTTACGGGACTGGATGGGGTCCTACAATGAGCAGTTCTTC. This rearrangement joins TRBV28 to TRBJ2-1, with D possibly being TRBD2 (6 bases). V lost 2 bases and J lost 1, with 15 bases in between. Germline V gene lookup returns CDR1 MDHEN and CDR2 SYDVKM. This CDR3 comprises 17 residues. Drawing the rest from reference TRBV28 and TRBJ2-1, the complete variable domain is DVKVTQSSRYLVKRTGEKVFLECVQDMDHENMFWYRQDPGLGLRLIYFSYDVKMKEKGDIPEGYSVSREKKERFSLILESASTNQTSMYLCASSLRDWMGSYNEQFFGPGTRLTVL.

The J gene is TRBJ1-5, the V gene TRBV7-6, with unresolved D. Germline lookup yields CDR1 SGHVS and CDR2 FNYEAQ. V shed 5 bases and J shed 9 bases, with 26 bases lying between them. This CDR3 comprises 17 residues. The CDR3: CASSPGLVRPFGGPQHF. CDR3 coding DNA: TGTGCCAGCAGCCCTGGATTGGTAAGGCCCTTCGGAGGGCCCCAGCATTTT.

The V and J genes are TRBV7-2 and TRBJ2-4, with a possible D match to TRBD2 (6 bases). The CDR3 loop spans 14 amino acids. The V end lost 1 base, the J end lost 6 bases, and 10 bases lay between the germline ends. Looked up from germline, CDR1 is SGHTA and CDR2 is FQGNSA. The CDR3 region has the DNA TGTGCCAGCAGCTTAGGAGGAGGGGTAAACATTCAGTACTTC. This translates into CASSLGGGVNIQYF.

V usage is TRBV7-9 and J usage is TRBJ1-1; D is unclear. The CDR3 runs to 15 residues. V lost 3 bases and J 1 base, leaving 12 bases between the germline ends. In germline, CDR1 is SEHNR, CDR2 FQNEAQ (reference sequence). CDR3 DNA: TGTGCCAGCAGCTTCAAGCCGCAAGGGAACACTGAAGCTTTCTTT. Protein product: CASSFKPQGNTEAFF.

This clone has ten or more counts. The rearrangement links TRBV7-9 to TRBJ2-1; 9 bases fit TRBD2. Losses at the gene ends were 2 bases for V and 9 bases for J; bases not matched to a gene: 8. The germline gives CDR1 SEHNR, CDR2 FQNEAQ (reference sequence). This CDR3 spans 15 amino acids. The CDR3 DNA sequence: TGTGCCAGCAGCTTAACCGGGACTAGCATCGGTGAGCAGTTCTTC. It encodes CASSLTGTSIGEQFF.

This rearrangement joins TRBV5-4 to TRBJ2-3, with 9 bases lining up with TRBD2. The CDR3 runs 16 residues. Germline loops: CDR1 SGHNT, CDR2 YYREEE (reference sequence). Trimming at V came to 4 bases and at J to 0 bases, leaving 6 bases not matched to a gene. The CDR3 DNA is TGTGCCAGCAGCGGGGGGACTAGCAGAAGCACAGATACGCAGTATTTT. Translating gives CASSGGTSRSTDTQYF.

This clone was detected only a few times. V and J are TRBV2 and TRBJ2-7; 9 nucleotides align to TRBD1. The V gene end was trimmed by 11 bases and the J gene end by 4 bases; junction bases not matched to a gene: 12. The germline CDR1 and CDR2 sequences are SNHLY and FYNNEI. The length of the CDR3 is 14 residues. The CDR3 loop reads CAGVPGQGRYEQYF. The CDR3 DNA follows: TGTGCCGGTGTGCCGGGACAGGGTAGATACGAGCAGTACTTC.

The chain employs TRBV7-3 and TRBJ2-1; 9 bases are shared with TRBD2. This CDR3 is built from 16 residues. J was trimmed by 2 bases and V by 0 bases; bases with no gene match: 2. Germline V gene lookup returns CDR1 SGHTA and CDR2 FQGTGA. The chain's CDR3 is CASSLTASGAYNEQFF. DNA of the CDR3: TGTGCCAGCAGCTTAACGGCTAGCGGGGCCTACAATGAGCAGTTCTTC. Combining the CDR3 with reference TRBV7-3 and TRBJ2-1 gives the whole variable domain GAGVSQTPSNKVTEKGKYVELRCDPISGHTALYWYRQSLGQGPEFLIYFQGTGAADDSGLPNDRFFAVRPEGSVSTLKIQRTERGDSAVYLCASSLTASGAYNEQFFGPGTRLTVL.

This chain uses TRBV7-3 with TRBJ2-1; D remains unclear. V was cut by 3 bases and J by 5 bases, with 11 bases left in between. Germline V gene data show CDR1 as SGHTA and CDR2 as FQGTGA. This CDR3 has 14 amino acids. As DNA, the CDR3 is TGTGCCAGCAGCTTTGGGCAGAACAACAATGAGCAGTTCTTC. Amino acids: CASSFGQNNNEQFF.

This clone has a handful of counts. V usage is TRBV5-1 and J usage is TRBJ1-2; tentatively, D is TRBD1 (5 bases). The CDR3 is made up of 14 amino acids. Germline CDR1 SGHRS, CDR2 YFSETQ. Trimming shortened V by 0 bases and J by 6 bases, and 12 bases separated the two germline ends. In DNA, the CDR3 is TGCGCCAGCAGCTTGGCCTGGCCGGGGGATGGCTACACCTTC. Translation gives CASSLAWPGDGYTF.